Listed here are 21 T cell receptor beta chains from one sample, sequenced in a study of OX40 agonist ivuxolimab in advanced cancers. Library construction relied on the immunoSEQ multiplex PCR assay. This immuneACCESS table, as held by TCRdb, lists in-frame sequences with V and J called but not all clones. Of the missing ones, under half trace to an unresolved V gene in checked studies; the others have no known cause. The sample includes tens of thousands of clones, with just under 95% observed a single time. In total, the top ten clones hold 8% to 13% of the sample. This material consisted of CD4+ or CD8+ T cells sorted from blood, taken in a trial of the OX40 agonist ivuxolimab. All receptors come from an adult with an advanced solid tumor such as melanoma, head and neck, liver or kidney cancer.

This CDR3 reads CASSVLDRGGYEQYF. DNA for the CDR3: TGTGCCAGCAGCGTTCTGGACAGGGGCGGATACGAGCAGTACTTC. The chain uses TRBV9 and TRBJ2-7, with 9 bases matching TRBD1. This CDR3 comprises 15 residues. Germline lookup yields CDR1 SGDLS and CDR2 YYNGEE. The trim removed 2 bases at V and 4 bases at J, leaving 7 bases unmatched.

The CDR3 DNA reads TGTGCCAGCAGGGCAAGCACAGATACGCAGTATTTT. It translates to CASRASTDTQYF. This chain uses TRBV6-1 with TRBJ2-3; D is undetermined. This CDR3 is 12 amino acids long. The V end was cut by 6 bases, the J end by 0 bases, with 4 bases between. CDR1 and CDR2 from the germline V gene are MNHNS and SASEGT.

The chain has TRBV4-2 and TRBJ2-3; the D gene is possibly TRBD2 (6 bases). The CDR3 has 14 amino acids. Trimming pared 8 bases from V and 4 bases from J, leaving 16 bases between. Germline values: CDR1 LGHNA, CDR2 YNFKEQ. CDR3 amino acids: CASGFGSGADTQYF. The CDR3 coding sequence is TGTGCCAGCGGCTTCGGTAGCGGTGCAGATACGCAGTATTTT.

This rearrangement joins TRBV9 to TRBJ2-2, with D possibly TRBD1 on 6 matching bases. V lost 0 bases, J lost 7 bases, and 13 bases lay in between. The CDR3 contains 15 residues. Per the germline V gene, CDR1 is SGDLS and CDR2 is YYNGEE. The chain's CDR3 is CASSVVGQGIGELFF. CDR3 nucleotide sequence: TGTGCCAGCAGCGTAGTGGGGCAGGGGATCGGGGAGCTGTTTTTT. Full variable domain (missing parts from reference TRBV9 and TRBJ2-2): DSGVTQTPKHLITATGQRVTLRCSPRSGDLSVYWYQQSLDQGLQFLIQYYNGEERAKGNILERFSAQQFPDLHSELNLSSLELGDSALYFCASSVVGQGIGELFFGEGSRLTVL.

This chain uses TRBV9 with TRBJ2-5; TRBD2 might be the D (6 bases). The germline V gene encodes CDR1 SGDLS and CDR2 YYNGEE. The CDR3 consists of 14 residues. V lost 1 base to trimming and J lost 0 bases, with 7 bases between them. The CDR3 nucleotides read TGTGCCAGCAGCGTATCGGGGGACCAAGAGACCCAGTACTTC. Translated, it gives CASSVSGDQETQYF.

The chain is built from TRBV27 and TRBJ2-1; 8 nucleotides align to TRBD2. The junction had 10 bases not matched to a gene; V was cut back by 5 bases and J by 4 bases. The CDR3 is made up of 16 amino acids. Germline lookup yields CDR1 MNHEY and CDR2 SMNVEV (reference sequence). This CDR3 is CASSPLSGGRYNEQFF. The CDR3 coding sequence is TGTGCCAGCAGTCCCCTGAGCGGGGGTCGGTACAATGAGCAGTTCTTC.

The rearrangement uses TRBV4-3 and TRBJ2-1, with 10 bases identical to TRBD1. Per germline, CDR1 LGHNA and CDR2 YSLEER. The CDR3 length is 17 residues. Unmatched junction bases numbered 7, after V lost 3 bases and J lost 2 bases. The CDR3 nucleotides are TGCGCCAGCAGCCACGGGACAGGGGATTCCACCTACAATGAGCAGTTCTTC. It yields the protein CASSHGTGDSTYNEQFF.

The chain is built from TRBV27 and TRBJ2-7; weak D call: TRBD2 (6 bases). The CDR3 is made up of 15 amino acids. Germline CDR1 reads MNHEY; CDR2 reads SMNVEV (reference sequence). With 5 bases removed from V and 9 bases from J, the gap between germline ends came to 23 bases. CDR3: CASSPTGTANGGQYF. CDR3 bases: TGTGCCAGCAGTCCTACCGGGACCGCCAACGGGGGGCAGTACTTC.

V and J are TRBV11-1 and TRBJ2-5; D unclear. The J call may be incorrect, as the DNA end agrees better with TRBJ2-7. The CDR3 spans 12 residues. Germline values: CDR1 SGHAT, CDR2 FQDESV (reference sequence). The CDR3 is CASSSWSDEQYF. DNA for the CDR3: TGTGCCAGCAGCTCATGGTCCGACGAGCAGTACTTC.

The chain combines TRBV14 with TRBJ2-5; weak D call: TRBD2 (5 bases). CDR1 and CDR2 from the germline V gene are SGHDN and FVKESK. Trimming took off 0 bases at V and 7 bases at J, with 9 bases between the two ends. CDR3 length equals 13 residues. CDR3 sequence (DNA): TGTGCCAGCAGCCAAGAACGGGGTTGGACCCAGTACTTC. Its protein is CASSQERGWTQYF.

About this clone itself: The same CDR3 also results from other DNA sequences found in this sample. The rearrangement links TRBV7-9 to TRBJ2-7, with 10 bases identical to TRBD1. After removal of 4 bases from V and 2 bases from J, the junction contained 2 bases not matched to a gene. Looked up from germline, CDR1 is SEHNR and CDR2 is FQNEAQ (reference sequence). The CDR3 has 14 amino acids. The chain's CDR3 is CASSSGQGAYEQYF. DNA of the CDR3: TGTGCCAGCAGCTCCGGACAGGGGGCCTACGAGCAGTACTTC.

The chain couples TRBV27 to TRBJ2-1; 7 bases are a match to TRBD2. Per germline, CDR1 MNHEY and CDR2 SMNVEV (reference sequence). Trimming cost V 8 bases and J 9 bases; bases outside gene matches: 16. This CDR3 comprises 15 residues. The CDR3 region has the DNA TGTGCCAGCCTGGGAACTAGCGTGTCGTATGGTGAGCAGTTCTTC. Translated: CASLGTSVSYGEQFF.

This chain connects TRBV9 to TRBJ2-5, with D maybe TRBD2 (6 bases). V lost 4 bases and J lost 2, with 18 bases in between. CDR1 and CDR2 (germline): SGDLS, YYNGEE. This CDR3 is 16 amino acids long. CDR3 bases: TGTGCCAGCAGCTCCCATCGGGAGACTAGACAAGAGACCCAGTACTTC. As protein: CASSSHRETRQETQYF.

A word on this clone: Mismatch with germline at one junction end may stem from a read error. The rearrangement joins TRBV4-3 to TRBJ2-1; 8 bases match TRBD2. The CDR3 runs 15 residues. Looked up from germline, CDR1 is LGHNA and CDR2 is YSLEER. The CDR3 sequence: CASGHTGLAGNEQFF. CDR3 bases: TGCGCCAGCGGCCACACGGGGCTAGCGGGCAATGAGCAGTTCTTC.

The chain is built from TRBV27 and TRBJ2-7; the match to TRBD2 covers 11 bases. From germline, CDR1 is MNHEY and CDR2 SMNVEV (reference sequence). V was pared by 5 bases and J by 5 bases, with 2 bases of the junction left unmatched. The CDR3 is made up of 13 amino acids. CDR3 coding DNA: TGTGCCAGCAGTCCGACTAGCGGGAACGAGCAGTACTTC. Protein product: CASSPTSGNEQYF.

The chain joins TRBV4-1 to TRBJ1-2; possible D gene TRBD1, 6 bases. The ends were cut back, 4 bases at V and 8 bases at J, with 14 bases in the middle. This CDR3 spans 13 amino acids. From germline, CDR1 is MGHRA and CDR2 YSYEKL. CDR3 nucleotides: TGCGCCAGCAGCCCCAGGACAGTGGGGGGCTACACCTTC. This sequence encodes CASSPRTVGGYTF.

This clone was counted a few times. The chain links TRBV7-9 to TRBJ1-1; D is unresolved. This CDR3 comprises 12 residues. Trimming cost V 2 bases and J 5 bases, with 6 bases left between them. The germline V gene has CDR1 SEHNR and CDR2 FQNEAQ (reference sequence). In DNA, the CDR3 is TGTGCCAGCAGCTTATTGACGACTGAAGCTTTCTTT. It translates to CASSLLTTEAFF.

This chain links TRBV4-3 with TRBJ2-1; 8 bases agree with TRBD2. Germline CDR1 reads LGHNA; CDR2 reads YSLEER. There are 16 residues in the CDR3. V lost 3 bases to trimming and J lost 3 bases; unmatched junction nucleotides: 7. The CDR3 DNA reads TGCGCCAGCAGCCAGGCTAGCGGGCGCGACTACAATGAGCAGTTCTTC. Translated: CASSQASGRDYNEQFF.

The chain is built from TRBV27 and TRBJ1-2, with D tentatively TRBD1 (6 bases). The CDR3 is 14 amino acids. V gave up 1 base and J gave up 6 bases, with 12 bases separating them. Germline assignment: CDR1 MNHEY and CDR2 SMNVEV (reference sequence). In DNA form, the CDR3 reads TGTGCCAGCAGTTTATTTTCAGGGGCAGATGGCTACACCTTC. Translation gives CASSLFSGADGYTF.

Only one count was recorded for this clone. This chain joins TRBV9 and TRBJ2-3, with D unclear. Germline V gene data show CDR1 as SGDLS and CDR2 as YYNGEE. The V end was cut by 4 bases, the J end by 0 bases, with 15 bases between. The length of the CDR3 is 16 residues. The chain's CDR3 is CASSPSQLISTDTQYF. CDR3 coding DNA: TGTGCCAGCAGCCCCTCCCAGCTTATAAGCACAGATACGCAGTATTTT.

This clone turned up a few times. The CDR3 spells CASSFGTSGRGNEQFF. CDR3 nucleotides: TGTGCCAGCAGTTTCGGGACTAGCGGGAGAGGGAATGAGCAGTTCTTC. The chain employs TRBV27 and TRBJ2-1; the match to TRBD2 covers 14 bases. CDR1 MNHEY and CDR2 SMNVEV come from the germline V gene (reference sequence). V was pared by 3 bases and J by 7 bases, with 5 bases of the junction left unmatched. The CDR3 has 16 amino acids.